This T cell receptor (beta chain) was sequenced for a study of T-cell reconstitution after alpha-beta-depleted transplantation in children. Study results and limitations: Surviving recipient T cells and intrathymic progenitors accounted for some patients' high TCRbeta diversity at day 60. Reportedly, alpha-beta T cells present about two months post-transplant originated from several hundred expanded clones of graft origin.

On this clonotype itself: Its specificity is unknown.

The TCRbeta library was prepared with unique molecular identifiers. TCRdb passed the PCR reads through MiXCR, listing each CDR3 protein once. The sample shows about 440,000 distinct CDR3 sequences, approximately 42% of them seen only once. This sample comprised PBMCs, obtained before TCRalphabeta/CD19-depleted stem cell transplant. The sequence was obtained from a girl under 10 years old with aplastic anemia, due to receive a stem cell transplant.

CDR3 in DNA: TGCAGTGCTCCGGGACAGGGACCCTACGAGCAGTACTTC. Protein sequence: CSAPGQGPYEQYF. This chain connects TRBV20-1 to TRBJ2-7; 9 nucleotides line up with TRBD1. Germline CDR1 is DFQATT and CDR2 is SNEGSKA (reference sequence). This CDR3 spans 13 amino acids. The V gene end was trimmed by 5 bases and the J gene end by 2 bases; junction bases not matched to a gene: 4.